This T cell receptor (beta chain) was captured by sequencing in a study of technical replicates of blood from a handful of donors. Produced via immunoSEQ multiplex PCR; TCRdb's table is partial and in-frame only. In the table there are tens of thousands of clones, around 93% of which are singletons. There are 17 residues in the CDR3. After removal of 3 bases from V and 3 bases from J, the junction contained 5 bases not matched to a gene. Germline CDR1 is SGHRS and CDR2 is YFSETQ. The sequence came from a human donor in good health. This rearrangement joins TRBV5-1 to TRBJ2-3, with 15 positions matching TRBD2. The sequenced sample was T cells isolated from PBMCs. The CDR3 nucleotides are TGCGCCAGCAGCTCTACCGGGACTAGCGGGAGGACAGATACGCAGTATTTT. Translating gives CASSSTGTSGRTDTQYF. Together with reference TRBV5-1 and TRBJ2-3, the CDR3 gives the full variable domain: KAGVTQTPRYLIKTRGQQVTLSCSPISGHRSVSWYQQTPGQGLQFLFEYFSETQRNKGNFPGRFSGRQFSNSRSEMNVSTLELGDSALYLCASSSTGTSGRTDTQYFGPGTRLTVL.